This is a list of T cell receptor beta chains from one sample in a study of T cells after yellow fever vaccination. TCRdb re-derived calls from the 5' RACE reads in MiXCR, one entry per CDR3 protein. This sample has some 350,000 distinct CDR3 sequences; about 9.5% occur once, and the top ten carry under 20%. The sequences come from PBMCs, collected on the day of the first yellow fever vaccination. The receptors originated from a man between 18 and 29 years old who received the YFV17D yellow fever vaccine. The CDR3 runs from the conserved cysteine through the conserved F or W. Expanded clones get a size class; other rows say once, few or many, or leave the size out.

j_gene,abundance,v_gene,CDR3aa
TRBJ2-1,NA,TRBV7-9,CASSSIRTGGMNEQFF
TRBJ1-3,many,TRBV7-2,CASSFGLNSGNTIYF
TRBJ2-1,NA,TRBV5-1,CASSLSGDFYNEQFF
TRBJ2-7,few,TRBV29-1,CSVGGEEDLLYEQYF
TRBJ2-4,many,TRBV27,CASSYRGGKNIQYF
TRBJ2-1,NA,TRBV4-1,CASSQEDGGAGSNEQFF
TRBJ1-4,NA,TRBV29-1,CSVEDRPSDGEKLFF
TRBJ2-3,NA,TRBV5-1,CASSERELTDTQYF
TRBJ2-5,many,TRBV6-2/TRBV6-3,CASSYGRGLRETQYF
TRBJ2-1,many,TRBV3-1,CASRHQGGSYNEQFF
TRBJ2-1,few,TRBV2,CASSGPGTVEQFF
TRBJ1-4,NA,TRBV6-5,CASSYSYGVEKLFF
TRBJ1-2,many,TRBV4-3,CASSQRDRDYGYTF
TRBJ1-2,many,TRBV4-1,CASSLTGTGNYGYTF
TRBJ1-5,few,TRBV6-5,CASSYSGRGRYSNQPQHF
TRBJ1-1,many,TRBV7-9,CASSLVPLNTEAFF